Listed below are T cell receptor beta chains from one sample, sequenced in a study of blood T cell repertoires in COVID-19. Measured with immunoSEQ multiplex PCR; TCRdb has only the in-frame clones, and not every one. The sample contains hundreds of thousands of clones, 84% of which appear only once. Source material: PBMCs or T cells enriched from blood (not recorded which). The receptors shown here come from a woman in her thirties or forties who had recovered from COVID-19. CDR3s include the opening cysteine and the closing phenylalanine or tryptophan. Each record gives: V gene, J gene, clone size, D gene, CDR3 DNA, CDR3 protein. D genes are given only for firm matches. Not every row has a clone size; where given, it reads once, few, many or a size class.

v_gene: TRBV27
j_gene: TRBJ2-3
abundance: .
d_gene: TRBD2
CDR3nt: TGTGCCAGCAGTTTATCAGCTAGCGGGAGGACAGATACGCAGTATTTT
CDR3aa: CASSLSASGRTDTQYF

v_gene: TRBV10-3
j_gene: TRBJ2-1
abundance: .
d_gene: TRBD2
CDR3nt: TGTGCCATCAGAGGGAGCGGGAGGCCGAGAGAGCAGTTCTTC
CDR3aa: CAIRGSGRPREQFF

v_gene: TRBV29-1
j_gene: TRBJ1-1
abundance: .
d_gene: TRBD1
CDR3nt: TGCAGCGTTGCGACAGGGGGATTCCCCAACACTGAAGCTTTCTTT
CDR3aa: CSVATGGFPNTEAFF

v_gene: TRBV5-1
j_gene: TRBJ1-1
abundance: .
d_gene: .
CDR3nt: TGCGCCAGCAGCTTGGTAGGCGGATCCACTGAAGCTTTCTTT
CDR3aa: CASSLVGGSTEAFF

v_gene: TRBV27
j_gene: TRBJ1-6
abundance: .
d_gene: TRBD1
CDR3nt: TGTGCCAGCAGTGCACGACAGGGTCATTCACCCCTCCACTTT
CDR3aa: CASSARQGHSPLHF

v_gene: TRBV2
j_gene: TRBJ1-1
abundance: .
d_gene: .
CDR3nt: TGTGCCAGCACAGAGGGAGGCACTGAAGCTTTCTTT
CDR3aa: CASTEGGTEAFF

v_gene: TRBV18
j_gene: TRBJ2-1
abundance: .
d_gene: TRBD2
CDR3nt: TGTGCCAGCTCACAGACTAGCGGAGGTTCCTCGGGTGAGCAGTTCTTC
CDR3aa: CASSQTSGGSSGEQFF

v_gene: TRBV6-5
j_gene: TRBJ2-1
abundance: .
d_gene: TRBD1
CDR3nt: TGTGCCAGCAGTACGACAGGGGGCCGAAATGAGCAGTTCTTC
CDR3aa: CASSTTGGRNEQFF

v_gene: TRBV10-3
j_gene: TRBJ2-3
abundance: few
d_gene: TRBD1
CDR3nt: TGTGCCATCAGTGGATCCCCTGACAGGGCCCTAACAGATACGCAGTATTTT
CDR3aa: CAISGSPDRALTDTQYF

v_gene: TRBV29-1
j_gene: TRBJ1-3
abundance: .
d_gene: .
CDR3nt: TGCAGCGTTGAAGGGGAGACGGGCTCTGGAAACACCATATATTTT
CDR3aa: CSVEGETGSGNTIYF

v_gene: TRBV7-2
j_gene: TRBJ1-2
abundance: .
d_gene: .
CDR3nt: TGTGCCAGCAGCTTAGGCTGGACAGACTATGGCTACACCTTC
CDR3aa: CASSLGWTDYGYTF

v_gene: TRBV9
j_gene: TRBJ1-2
abundance: .
d_gene: TRBD1
CDR3nt: TGTGCCAGCAGCGTAGCTTTTGAGGGGGCCATGTATGGCTACACCTTC
CDR3aa: CASSVAFEGAMYGYTF

v_gene: TRBV25-1
j_gene: TRBJ1-5
abundance: few
d_gene: .
CDR3nt: TGTGCCAGCTCGGAAGCAGGAACCGAACAGCCCCAGCATTTT
CDR3aa: CASSEAGTEQPQHF

v_gene: TRBV27
j_gene: TRBJ1-1
abundance: .
d_gene: TRBD1
CDR3nt: TGTGCCAGCGGCGGGACAGGGATGAACACTGAAGCTTTCTTT
CDR3aa: CASGGTGMNTEAFF

v_gene: TRBV4-2
j_gene: TRBJ2-1
abundance: .
d_gene: TRBD2
CDR3nt: TGTGCCAGCAGCCAACCGGGACTAGCGGGAGACCATGAGCAGTTCTTC
CDR3aa: CASSQPGLAGDHEQFF

v_gene: TRBV7-2
j_gene: TRBJ1-1
abundance: .
d_gene: .
CDR3nt: TGTGCCAGCAGCTTAGAGACAGGCCCCCGGCGGACTGAAGCTTTCTTT
CDR3aa: CASSLETGPRRTEAFF

v_gene: TRBV5-4
j_gene: TRBJ2-3
abundance: once
d_gene: TRBD2
CDR3nt: TGTGCCAGCAGCTTGCTAGCGGGAGGGAGGGGCACAGATACGCAGTATTTT
CDR3aa: CASSLLAGGRGTDTQYF

v_gene: TRBV6-5
j_gene: TRBJ2-5
abundance: .
d_gene: .
CDR3nt: TGTGCCAGCAGTTCTAACAGACAGCAAGAGACCCAGTACTTC
CDR3aa: CASSSNRQQETQYF

v_gene: TRBV5-1
j_gene: TRBJ1-6
abundance: once
d_gene: TRBD1
CDR3nt: TGCGCCAGCAGCTCGGGACAGCCTGATAATTCACCCCTCCACTTT
CDR3aa: CASSSGQPDNSPLHF

v_gene: TRBV9
j_gene: TRBJ1-1
abundance: .
d_gene: TRBD1
CDR3nt: TGTGCCAGCAGCCCCAGGACAGGGCCAAACACTGAAGCTTTCTTT
CDR3aa: CASSPRTGPNTEAFF

v_gene: TRBV11-2
j_gene: TRBJ2-5
abundance: few
d_gene: .
CDR3nt: TGTGCCAGCAGCTTAATCGTGACCCAGTACTTC
CDR3aa: CASSLIVTQYF

v_gene: TRBV5-1
j_gene: TRBJ2-1
abundance: few
d_gene: TRBD2
CDR3nt: TGCGCCAGCAGCTTGGAAAGCGGGAGGGCCTCGAATGAGCAGTTCTTC
CDR3aa: CASSLESGRASNEQFF

v_gene: TRBV25-1
j_gene: TRBJ1-5
abundance: .
d_gene: .
CDR3nt: TGTGCCAGCAGTGGTCAGGACAATCAGCCCCAGCATTTT
CDR3aa: CASSGQDNQPQHF

v_gene: TRBV11-2
j_gene: TRBJ1-4
abundance: once
d_gene: .
CDR3nt: TGTGCCAGCAGCTCTATACAGGGACGGGAAAAACTGTTTTTT
CDR3aa: CASSSIQGREKLFF

v_gene: TRBV10-3
j_gene: TRBJ1-5
abundance: .
d_gene: .
CDR3nt: TGTGCCATCAGTGAGACAGGAGATCAGCCCCAGCATTTT
CDR3aa: CAISETGDQPQHF

v_gene: TRBV14
j_gene: TRBJ1-6
abundance: once
d_gene: TRBD1
CDR3nt: TGTGCCAGCAGCGTGGACAGGGGCTTGGGGAATTCACCCCTCCACTTT
CDR3aa: CASSVDRGLGNSPLHF

v_gene: TRBV24-1
j_gene: TRBJ1-2
abundance: .
d_gene: .
CDR3nt: TGTGCCACCAGTGACCCCCGACAGAATCCATATGGCTACACCTTC
CDR3aa: CATSDPRQNPYGYTF

v_gene: TRBV5-5
j_gene: TRBJ1-1
abundance: .
d_gene: .
CDR3nt: TGTGCCAGCAGCTTGGGGTCAGGGAAGGTAACTGAAGCTTTCTTT
CDR3aa: CASSLGSGKVTEAFF

v_gene: TRBV28
j_gene: TRBJ1-1
abundance: .
d_gene: TRBD1
CDR3nt: TGTGCCAGCAACCTGGGGGACAGGTTGAACACTGAAGCTTTCTTT
CDR3aa: CASNLGDRLNTEAFF

v_gene: TRBV20-1
j_gene: TRBJ1-4
abundance: once
d_gene: .
CDR3nt: TGCAGTGCTCTACAGGGACGACTGTTTTTT
CDR3aa: CSALQGRLFF

v_gene: TRBV14
j_gene: TRBJ2-5
abundance: .
d_gene: TRBD2
CDR3nt: TGTGCCAGCAGCAAAGGCCAACTAGCGGGAGGGCCGAAGACCCAGTACTTC
CDR3aa: CASSKGQLAGGPKTQYF

v_gene: TRBV5-6
j_gene: TRBJ2-5
abundance: .
d_gene: TRBD1
CDR3nt: TGTGCCAGCAGCTGGCCGGGACAGGGGGAAGAGACCCAGTACTTC
CDR3aa: CASSWPGQGEETQYF

v_gene: TRBV7-2
j_gene: TRBJ2-5
abundance: .
d_gene: TRBD2
CDR3nt: TGTGCCAGCAGCAGCGGGAATCTCGAGACCCAGTACTTC
CDR3aa: CASSSGNLETQYF

v_gene: TRBV9
j_gene: TRBJ1-1
abundance: .
d_gene: TRBD1
CDR3nt: TGTGCCAGCAGCCCTATGGGACAGGGGCACACTGAAGCTTTCTTT
CDR3aa: CASSPMGQGHTEAFF

v_gene: TRBV28
j_gene: TRBJ2-3
abundance: .
d_gene: TRBD2
CDR3nt: TGTGCCAGCAGTACTCGGAGTAGCGGGAGGACGGGAGGGCAGTATTTT
CDR3aa: CASSTRSSGRTGGQYF

v_gene: TRBV28
j_gene: TRBJ1-2
abundance: .
d_gene: .
CDR3nt: TGTGCCAGCAGTGGCGGGGTTGGGGGCTACACCTTC
CDR3aa: CASSGGVGGYTF

v_gene: TRBV7-9
j_gene: TRBJ1-4
abundance: .
d_gene: .
CDR3nt: TGTGCCAGCAGCCGTGGGGACACGGATAATGAAAAACTGTTTTTT
CDR3aa: CASSRGDTDNEKLFF

v_gene: TRBV19
j_gene: TRBJ2-7
abundance: .
d_gene: TRBD2
CDR3nt: TGTGCCAGTAGTATAGTCAGCGGGAGGAGGTACGAGCAGTACTTC
CDR3aa: CASSIVSGRRYEQYF

v_gene: TRBV4-1
j_gene: TRBJ1-3
abundance: .
d_gene: .
CDR3nt: TGCGCCAGCAGCCACCCTCTCTCTGGAAACACCATATATTTT
CDR3aa: CASSHPLSGNTIYF

v_gene: TRBV18
j_gene: TRBJ2-2
abundance: .
d_gene: .
CDR3nt: TGTGCCAGCTCACCACCGGGAGCCCTTGGCGGGGAGCTGTTTTTT
CDR3aa: CASSPPGALGGELFF

v_gene: TRBV11-2
j_gene: TRBJ1-5
abundance: .
d_gene: .
CDR3nt: TGTGCCAGCAGTCCTACACGGGGGAATCAGCCCCAGCATTTT
CDR3aa: CASSPTRGNQPQHF

v_gene: TRBV2
j_gene: TRBJ2-5
abundance: once
d_gene: TRBD1
CDR3nt: TGTGCCAGCAGTGGGGACAGGGGGCGTCAAGAGACCCAGTACTTC
CDR3aa: CASSGDRGRQETQYF

v_gene: TRBV3-1/TRBV3-2
j_gene: TRBJ2-7
abundance: .
d_gene: TRBD1
CDR3nt: TGTGCCAGCAGCCCCGGGACAGGGAATACGAAGCAGTACTTC
CDR3aa: CASSPGTGNTKQYF

v_gene: TRBV30
j_gene: TRBJ2-4
abundance: .
d_gene: TRBD2
CDR3nt: TGTGCCTGGAGTGTAGATAGGACTAGCGGGAGTAAAAACATTCAGTACTTC
CDR3aa: CAWSVDRTSGSKNIQYF

v_gene: TRBV29-1
j_gene: TRBJ2-1
abundance: .
d_gene: TRBD1
CDR3nt: TGCGGGGTCAGGGACAGGGGAGGGCGCCGGGGGCAGTTCTTC
CDR3aa: CGVRDRGGRRGQFF

v_gene: TRBV7-8
j_gene: TRBJ1-3
abundance: .
d_gene: .
CDR3nt: TGTGCCAGCAGCCGAGATTCAATTACAGGGCACTCTGGAAACACCATATATTTT
CDR3aa: CASSRDSITGHSGNTIYF

v_gene: TRBV2
j_gene: TRBJ2-2
abundance: .
d_gene: TRBD1
CDR3nt: TGTGCCAGCATGGGACAGGGGAGCGCCGGGGAGCTGTTTTTT
CDR3aa: CASMGQGSAGELFF

v_gene: TRBV3-1/TRBV3-2
j_gene: TRBJ2-1
abundance: .
d_gene: TRBD2
CDR3nt: TGTGCCGGCTTATCGGGACTAGCGGGACGGGGGAATGAGCAGTTCTTC
CDR3aa: CAGLSGLAGRGNEQFF

v_gene: TRBV6-6
j_gene: TRBJ1-1
abundance: .
d_gene: TRBD1
CDR3nt: TGTGCCAGCAGTTGGAATCCCGGGACAGGGTCTGAAGCTTTCTTT
CDR3aa: CASSWNPGTGSEAFF

v_gene: TRBV2
j_gene: TRBJ2-5
abundance: .
d_gene: TRBD2
CDR3nt: TGTGCCAGCAGTGAAGGTGTGGCTAGCGGACAAGAGACCCAGTACTTC
CDR3aa: CASSEGVASGQETQYF

v_gene: TRBV7-3
j_gene: TRBJ2-2
abundance: .
d_gene: .
CDR3nt: TGTGCCAGCAGCTACGGGGTCCAGGGGAGCACCGGGGAGCTGTTTTTT
CDR3aa: CASSYGVQGSTGELFF

v_gene: TRBV7-9
j_gene: TRBJ1-1
abundance: medium-sized
d_gene: .
CDR3nt: TGTGCCAGCAGTTCCCAGGGCCTGAACACTGAAGCTTTCTTT
CDR3aa: CASSSQGLNTEAFF

v_gene: TRBV10-3
j_gene: TRBJ2-3
abundance: .
d_gene: TRBD2
CDR3nt: TGTGCCATCAGGGGAAAGCGGGATAGCACAGATACGCAGTATTTT
CDR3aa: CAIRGKRDSTDTQYF

v_gene: TRBV7-3
j_gene: TRBJ2-3
abundance: .
d_gene: TRBD1
CDR3nt: TGTGCCAGTTCGGACAGGGCCGCAGATACGCAGTATTTT
CDR3aa: CASSDRAADTQYF

v_gene: TRBV29-1
j_gene: TRBJ2-3
abundance: .
d_gene: TRBD2
CDR3nt: TGCAGCGTTGAAGATGGCTTAGGACTAGCAACAGATACGCAGTATTTT
CDR3aa: CSVEDGLGLATDTQYF

v_gene: TRBV24-1
j_gene: TRBJ1-2
abundance: .
d_gene: TRBD1
CDR3nt: TGTGCCACCAGTGAGGGGACAGGGGCCAACTCCCCCTATGGCTACACCTTC
CDR3aa: CATSEGTGANSPYGYTF

v_gene: TRBV28
j_gene: TRBJ1-2
abundance: .
d_gene: .
CDR3nt: TGTGCCAGCAGTTTAACAGGCCTACTCTATGGCTACACCTTC
CDR3aa: CASSLTGLLYGYTF

v_gene: TRBV5-6
j_gene: TRBJ1-4
abundance: .
d_gene: TRBD1
CDR3nt: TGTGCCAGCAGCTTGGTAGGGGGCGCAACTAATGAAAAACTGTTTTTT
CDR3aa: CASSLVGGATNEKLFF

v_gene: TRBV4-1
j_gene: TRBJ2-1
abundance: .
d_gene: TRBD1
CDR3nt: TGCGCCAGCAGCCAAGTCTTCGCCTTGACAGGGAAATCCTCCTACAATGAGCAGTTCTTC
CDR3aa: CASSQVFALTGKSSYNEQFF

v_gene: TRBV7-2
j_gene: TRBJ2-1
abundance: .
d_gene: .
CDR3nt: TGTGCCAGCAGTCCCCGGGGGAGTGACAATGAGCAGTTCTTC
CDR3aa: CASSPRGSDNEQFF